This T cell receptor (beta chain) is drawn from a study of blood T cell repertoires in COVID-19. Background on the study: COVID-19 samples from acute and convalescent phases originated in the United States, Italy and Spain. Sources were T cells, B-cell-depleted T cells, or PBMCs; the material itself was cDNA or gDNA.

V lost 1 base to trimming and J lost 4 bases, with 7 bases between them. This CDR3 has 13 amino acids. The germline gives CDR1 SGHDN, CDR2 FVKESK. A Seattle source enrolled patients during active infection and followed them longitudinally. Source study methods: Nucleated cell counts were estimated from reference gene primer amplification. TCRdb's copy holds only in-frame clones and misses some; the assay was immunoSEQ multiplex PCR. Clone size and the V and J calls come from that table; the DNA yielded D and trimming. The table records 150,000 to 200,000 clones, about 82% of them present only once. The sample consisted of peripheral blood. This receptor was obtained from a woman aged 80 or over with COVID-19, enrolled during active disease. This chain links TRBV14 with TRBJ1-1; D remains ambiguous. For the CDR3, the DNA is TGTGCCAGCAGCCAAGGGGCATCCACTGAAGCTTTCTTT. As protein: CASSQGASTEAFF.